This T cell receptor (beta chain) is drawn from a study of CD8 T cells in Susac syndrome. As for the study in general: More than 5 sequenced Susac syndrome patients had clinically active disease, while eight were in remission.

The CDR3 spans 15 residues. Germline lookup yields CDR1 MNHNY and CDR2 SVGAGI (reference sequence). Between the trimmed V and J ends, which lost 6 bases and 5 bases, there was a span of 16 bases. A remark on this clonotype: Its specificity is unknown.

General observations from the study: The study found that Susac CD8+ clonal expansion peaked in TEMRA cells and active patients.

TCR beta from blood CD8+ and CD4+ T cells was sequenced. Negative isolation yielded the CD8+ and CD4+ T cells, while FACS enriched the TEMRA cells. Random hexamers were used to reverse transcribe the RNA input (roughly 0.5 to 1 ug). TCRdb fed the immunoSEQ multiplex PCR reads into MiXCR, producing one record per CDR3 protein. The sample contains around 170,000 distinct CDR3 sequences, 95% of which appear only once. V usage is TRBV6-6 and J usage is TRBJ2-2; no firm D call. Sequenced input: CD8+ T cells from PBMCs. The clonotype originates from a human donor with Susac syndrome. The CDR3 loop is CASSHSPTSTGELFF. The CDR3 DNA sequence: TGTGCCAGCAGCCACAGCCCGACGTCAACCGGGGAGCTGTTTTTT.